A selection of T cell receptor beta chains follows, all from one sample in a study of tumor and adjacent non-tumor tissue in lung cancer. TCRdb fed the multiplex PCR reads into MiXCR, producing one record per CDR3 protein. The table records approximately 110,000 distinct CDR3 sequences, under 65% of them present only once. Sequencing was carried out using distant non-tumor lung tissue. These receptors were taken from a man between 60 and 75 years old with non-small cell lung cancer. The CDR3 runs from the conserved cysteine through the conserved F or W. The D gene is left open where the match is weak. Part of the rows lack a size; the others show once, few, many or a class for expanded clones.

d_gene	j_gene	abundance	v_gene	CDR3nt	CDR3aa
NA	TRBJ2-1	NA	TRBV28	TGTGCCAGCAAATTACAGGGAAATGAGCAGTTCTTC	CASKLQGNEQFF
NA	TRBJ1-1	few	TRBV30	TGTGCCGGGGGGGGCAGGGGCACTGAAGCTTTCTTT	CAGGGRGTEAFF
TRBD1	TRBJ1-6	NA	TRBV7-9	TGTGCCAGCAGCATGGGACAGCGTAATAATTCACCCCTCCACTTT	CASSMGQRNNSPLHF
NA	TRBJ1-6	NA	TRBV18	TGTGCCAGCTCACCTTCTCGGGCGTCTAATTCGCCCCTCCACTTT	CASSPSRASNSPLHF
TRBD1	TRBJ2-5	many	TRBV5-1	TGCGCCAGCAGCATCCAGAGGGGGCCGGTAGAGACCCAGTACTTC	CASSIQRGPVETQYF
NA	TRBJ1-2	NA	TRBV6-6	TGTGCCATCAGATCCTCCGGGACACTTAACTATGGCTACACCTTC	CAIRSSGTLNYGYTF
NA	TRBJ1-6	NA	TRBV6-6	TGTGGCAGCAGCTACGGTTCCTATAATTCACCCCTCCACTTT	CGSSYGSYNSPLHF
NA	TRBJ2-7	once	TRBV11-3	TGTGCCATCAGCTTAGGGCTAGCCTACGAGCAGAACTTC	CAISLGLAYEQNF
NA	TRBJ2-2	NA	TRBV11-3	TGTACCAGCAGCTTAGTCACAGTCGGGGAACTGTTTTTT	CTSSLVTVGELFF
NA	TRBJ2-1	once	TRBV30	TGTGCCTGGGGGTGGGGGGGCTTTCTGTCGTACAACGAGCAGTTCTTC	CAWGWGGFLSYNEQFF
NA	TRBJ2-1	many	TRBV7-9	TGTGCCAGCAGCTTCCAGGGTATGAGTGAGCAGTTCTTC	CASSFQGMSEQFF
NA	TRBJ2-3	medium-sized	TRBV11-3	TGTGCCAGCAGCTTTGGCGGGAAAGGAGATACGCAGTATTTT	CASSFGGKGDTQYF
NA	TRBJ2-7	NA	TRBV19	TGTGCCAGTAGTGGCCTCTACGAGCAGTACTTC	CASSGLYEQYF
NA	TRBJ1-1	NA	TRBV29-1	TGCACAGCTATGCGGGGGGCGGCTGAAGCTTTCTTT	CTAMRGAAEAFF
NA	TRBJ2-1	NA	TRBV6-1	TGTGCTAGCAGTGAAGGCGGGACCTCATACAATGAGCAGTTCTTC	CASSEGGTSYNEQFF
TRBD2	TRBJ2-3	NA	TRBV20-1	TGCAGTGCTAGAGTGGCTCAGCGGGGGTCCACAGAAACGCAGTATTTT	CSARVAQRGSTETQYF
NA	TRBJ1-2	many	TRBV6-2/TRBV6-3	TGTGCCAGCAGAAACGGACAGCTTGGCTACACCTTC	CASRNGQLGYTF
NA	TRBJ2-3	NA	TRBV10-3	TGTGCCACTGCGGACGGGGGCCTCACAGATACGCAGTATTTT	CATADGGLTDTQYF
NA	TRBJ1-1	NA	TRBV29-1	TGCAGCGTAACTGGGGCCCCGAGCACTGAAGCTTTCTTT	CSVTGAPSTEAFF
TRBD1	TRBJ1-6	few	TRBV20-1	TGCAGTGCTAGCGTGGTGACAGGGCAGAATTCACCCCTCCACTTT	CSASVVTGQNSPLHF
NA	TRBJ1-3	many	TRBV6-1	TGTGCCAGCAGTGAAGCCAGGGGAAACACCATATATTTT	CASSEARGNTIYF
NA	TRBJ1-4	once	TRBV4-1	TGCGCCAGCAGCCAATCGGTACAGGTTAATGAAAAACTGTTTTTC	CASSQSVQVNEKLFF
NA	TRBJ2-1	NA	TRBV11-3	TGTGCCAACAGCTCATACTCTGGAGCTGGGGACAATGAGCAGTTCTTC	CANSSYSGAGDNEQFF
NA	TRBJ2-1	NA	TRBV11-1	TGTGCCAGCAACCCAGTCCACGGTAGCGGCCTTGAAGTAAATGAGCAGTTCTTC	CASNPVHGSGLEVNEQFF
NA	TRBJ2-1	NA	TRBV5-1	TGCGCCAGCAGCTTGGAGAACGGGTGTTACAATGAGCAGTTCTTC	CASSLENGCYNEQFF
NA	TRBJ2-7	NA	TRBV5-4	TGTGCCACTAGCCCCTGGGGACACTACGAGCAGTACTTC	CATSPWGHYEQYF
NA	TRBJ2-5	NA	TRBV4-3	TGCGCCAGCGGCGCAGAAGGTGCCCGACAAGAGACCCAGTACTTC	CASGAEGARQETQYF
NA	TRBJ2-1	NA	TRBV15	TGTGCCACCAGCAGAGAGGGGGAGCAGTTCTTC	CATSREGEQFF
NA	TRBJ2-1	many	TRBV4-2	TGTGCCAGCAGCCAAGGGACCGGGAATGAGCAGTTCTTC	CASSQGTGNEQFF